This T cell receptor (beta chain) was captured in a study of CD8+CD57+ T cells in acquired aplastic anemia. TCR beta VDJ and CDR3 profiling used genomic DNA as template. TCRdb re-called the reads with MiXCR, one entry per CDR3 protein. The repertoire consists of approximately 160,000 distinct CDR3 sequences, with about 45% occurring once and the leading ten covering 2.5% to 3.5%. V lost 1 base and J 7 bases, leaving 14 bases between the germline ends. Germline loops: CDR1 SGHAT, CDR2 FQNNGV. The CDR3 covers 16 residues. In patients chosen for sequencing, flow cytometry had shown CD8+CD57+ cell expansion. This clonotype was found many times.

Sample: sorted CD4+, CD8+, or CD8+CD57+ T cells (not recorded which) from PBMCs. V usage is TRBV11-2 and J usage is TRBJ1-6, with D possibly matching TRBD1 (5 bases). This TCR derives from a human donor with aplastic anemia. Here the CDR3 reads CASSLGGQGLNSPLHF. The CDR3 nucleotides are TGTGCCAGCAGCTTAGGTGGTCAGGGTTTAAATTCACCCCTCCACTTT. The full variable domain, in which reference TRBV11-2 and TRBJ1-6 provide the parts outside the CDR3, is EAGVAQSPRYKIIEKRQSVAFWCNPISGHATLYWYQQILGQGPKLLIQFQNNGVVDDSQLPKDRFSAERLKGVDSTLKIQPAKLEDSAVYLCASSLGGQGLNSPLHFGNGTRLTVT.